Each of the 4 T cell receptor beta chains below was sequenced from the same sample in a study of blood T cell repertoires in COVID-19 (dated by TCRdb to about 2020). Receptor libraries were prepared by the immunoSEQ multiplex PCR assay. TCRdb retrieved this table from immuneACCESS and kept in-frame rearrangements only. Not all clones are present; in checked studies, unresolved V genes account for under half, and no reason is known for the remainder. The sample table contains about 170,000 clones; only one count was recorded for more than 75% of them. About 5.3% of the sample is held by the ten biggest clonotypes. Sample: peripheral blood. These receptors came from a man younger than 35 with COVID-19, enrolled during active disease.

Comment on this clone: Sequence at one end of the junction differs from germline and may be a read error. The V call is TRBV28, the J call TRBJ1-4; 11 bases agree with TRBD1. The CDR3 length is 13 residues. Germline-derived CDR1 and CDR2 are MDHEN and SYDVKM. The CDR3 region is CATTGTGGEKLLF. Here the CDR3 DNA reads TGTGCCACCACCGGGACAGGGGGTGAAAAACTGCTTTTT.

The chain links TRBV2 to TRBJ2-7, with 11 bases lining up with TRBD2. The CDR3 loop spans 17 amino acids. J lost 2 bases, V lost 7 bases, and 13 bases had no gene match. Germline loops: CDR1 SNHLY, CDR2 FYNNEI. CDR3 in DNA: TGTGCCAGCAATTATGGGACTAGCGGACATGATCCCTACGAGCAGTACTTC. Translating gives CASNYGTSGHDPYEQYF.

The chain links TRBV13 to TRBJ2-7; 10 bases are a match to TRBD2. The CDR3 has 14 residues. Germline trimming cut 5 bases from V and 0 bases from J; bases unmatched to any gene: 1. Germline V gives CDR1 PRHDT, CDR2 FYEKMQ (reference sequence). The CDR3 region has the DNA TGTGCCAGCAGCCCTAGCGGGGGCTCCTACGAGCAGTACTTC. Translating gives CASSPSGGSYEQYF.

Notes on this clone: A read error may produce the germline difference seen at one junction end. The CDR3 is CASSQEPTPAGTGLLF. CDR3 in DNA: TGCGCCAGCAGCCAAGAACCCACCCCGGCCGGAACTGGACTGCTTTTT. The chain is built from TRBV4-3 and TRBJ1-4, with D unresolved. Germline CDR1 is LGHNA and CDR2 is YSLEER. This CDR3 is 16 amino acids long.